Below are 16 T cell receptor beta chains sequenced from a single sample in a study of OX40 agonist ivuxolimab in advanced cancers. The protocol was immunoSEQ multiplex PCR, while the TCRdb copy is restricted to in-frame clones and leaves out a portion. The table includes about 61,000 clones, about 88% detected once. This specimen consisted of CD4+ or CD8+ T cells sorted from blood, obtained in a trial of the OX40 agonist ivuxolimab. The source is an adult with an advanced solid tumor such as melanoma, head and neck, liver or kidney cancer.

The chain's CDR3 is CASSQGRSYEQYF. CDR3 DNA sequence: TGCGCCAGCAGCCAAGGGCGTTCCTACGAGCAGTACTTC. The chain links TRBV4-3 to TRBJ2-7; no reliable D call. CDR3 size: 13 residues. Germline CDR1 LGHNA, CDR2 YSLEER. Trimming removed 1 base from V and 1 base from J, with 5 bases in between.

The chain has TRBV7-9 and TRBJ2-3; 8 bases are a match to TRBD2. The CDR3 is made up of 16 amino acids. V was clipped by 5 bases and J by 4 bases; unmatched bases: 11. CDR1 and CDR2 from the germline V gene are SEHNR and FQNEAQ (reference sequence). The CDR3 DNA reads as TGTGCCAGCAGCCACTCCCGGGGGGGCGGGTCAGATACGCAGTATTTT. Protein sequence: CASSHSRGGGSDTQYF.

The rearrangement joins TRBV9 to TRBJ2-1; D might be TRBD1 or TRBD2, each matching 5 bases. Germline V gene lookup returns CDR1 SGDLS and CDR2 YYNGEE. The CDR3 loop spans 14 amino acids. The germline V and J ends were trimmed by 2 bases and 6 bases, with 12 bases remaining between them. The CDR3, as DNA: TGTGCCAGCAGCGTGGGGACGCGGAGCAATGAGCAGTTCTTC. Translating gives CASSVGTRSNEQFF.

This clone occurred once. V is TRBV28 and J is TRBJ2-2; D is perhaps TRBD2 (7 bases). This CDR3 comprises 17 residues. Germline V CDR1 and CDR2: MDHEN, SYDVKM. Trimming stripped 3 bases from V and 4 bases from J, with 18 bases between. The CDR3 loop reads CASSLGGSGASTGELFF. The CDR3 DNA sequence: TGTGCCAGCAGTTTGGGGGGGTCAGGGGCTAGCACCGGGGAGCTGTTTTTT. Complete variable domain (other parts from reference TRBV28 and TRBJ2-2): DVKVTQSSRYLVKRTGEKVFLECVQDMDHENMFWYRQDPGLGLRLIYFSYDVKMKEKGDIPEGYSVSREKKERFSLILESASTNQTSMYLCASSLGGSGASTGELFFGEGSRLTVL.

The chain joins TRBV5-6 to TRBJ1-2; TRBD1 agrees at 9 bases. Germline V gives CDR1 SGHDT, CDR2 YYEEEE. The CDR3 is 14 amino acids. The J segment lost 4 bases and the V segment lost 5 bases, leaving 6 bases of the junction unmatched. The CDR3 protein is CASRHRDRAYGYTF. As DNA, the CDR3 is TGTGCCAGCAGACACCGGGACAGGGCCTATGGCTACACCTTC.

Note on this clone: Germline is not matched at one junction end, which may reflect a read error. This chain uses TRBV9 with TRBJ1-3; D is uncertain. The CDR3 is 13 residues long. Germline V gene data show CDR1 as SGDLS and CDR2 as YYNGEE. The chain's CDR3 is CANSVGSANTIYF. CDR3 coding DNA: TGTGCCAACAGCGTAGGGTCCGCAAACACCATATATTTT.

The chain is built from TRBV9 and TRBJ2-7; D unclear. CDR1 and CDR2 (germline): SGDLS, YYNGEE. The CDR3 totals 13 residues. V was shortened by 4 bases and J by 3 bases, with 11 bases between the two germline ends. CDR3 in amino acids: CASSTRPDYEQYF. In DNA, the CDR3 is TGTGCCAGCAGCACCCGACCCGACTACGAGCAGTACTTC.

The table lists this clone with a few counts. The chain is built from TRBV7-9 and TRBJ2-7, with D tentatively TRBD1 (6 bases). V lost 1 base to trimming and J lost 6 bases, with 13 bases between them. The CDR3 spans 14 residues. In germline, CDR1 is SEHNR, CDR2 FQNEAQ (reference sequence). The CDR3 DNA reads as TGTGCCAGCAGCTTAGTTTCAGGGGTTGGCGAGCAGTACTTC. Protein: CASSLVSGVGEQYF. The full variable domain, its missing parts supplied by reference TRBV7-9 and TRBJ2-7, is DTGVSQNPRHKITKRGQNVTFRCDPISEHNRLYWYRQTLGQGPEFLTYFQNEAQLEKSRLLSDRFSAERPKGSFSTLEIQRTEQGDSAMYLCASSLVSGVGEQYFGPGTRLTVT.

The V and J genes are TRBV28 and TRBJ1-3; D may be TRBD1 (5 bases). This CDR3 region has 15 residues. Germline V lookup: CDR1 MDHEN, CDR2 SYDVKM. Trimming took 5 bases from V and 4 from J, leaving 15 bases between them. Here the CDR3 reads CASSRGGAEGNTIYF. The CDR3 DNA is TGTGCCAGCAGTAGGGGAGGGGCAGAAGGAAACACCATATATTTT.

CDR3 coding DNA: TGTGCCAGCAGTTTCACCTACATTGGTGCGAGAAAGAATGAGCAGTTCTTC. It specifies CASSFTYIGARKNEQFF. V and J are TRBV27 and TRBJ2-1; D gene uncertain. The CDR3 loop spans 17 amino acids. The germline CDR1 and CDR2 sequences are MNHEY and SMNVEV (reference sequence). V lost 3 bases, J lost 7 bases, and 22 bases lay in between.

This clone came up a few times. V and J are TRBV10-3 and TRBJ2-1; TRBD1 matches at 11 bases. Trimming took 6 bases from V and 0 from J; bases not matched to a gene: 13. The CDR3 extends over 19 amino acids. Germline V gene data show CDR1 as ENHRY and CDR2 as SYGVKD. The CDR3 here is CAIRGAGQGALSSYNEQFF. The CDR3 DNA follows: TGTGCCATCAGGGGGGCCGGACAGGGGGCGTTGAGCTCCTACAATGAGCAGTTCTTC.

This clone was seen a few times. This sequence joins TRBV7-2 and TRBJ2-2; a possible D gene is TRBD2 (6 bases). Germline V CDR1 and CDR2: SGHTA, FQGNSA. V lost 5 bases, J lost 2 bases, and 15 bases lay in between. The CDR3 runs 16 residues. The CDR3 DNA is TGTGCCAGCAGCCCCCGGGGGTCCTATAACACCGGGGAGCTGTTTTTT. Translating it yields CASSPRGSYNTGELFF.

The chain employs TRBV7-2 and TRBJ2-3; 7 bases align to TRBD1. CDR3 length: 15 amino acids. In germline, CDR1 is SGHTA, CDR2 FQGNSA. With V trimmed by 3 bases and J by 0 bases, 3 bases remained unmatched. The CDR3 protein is CASSFDRASTDTQYF. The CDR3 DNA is TGTGCCAGCAGCTTTGACAGGGCTAGCACAGATACGCAGTATTTT.

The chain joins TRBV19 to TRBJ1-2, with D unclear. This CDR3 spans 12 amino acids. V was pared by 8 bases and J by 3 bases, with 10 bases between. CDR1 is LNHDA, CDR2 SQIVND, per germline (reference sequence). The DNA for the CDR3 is TGTGCCAGTCAAAGCGGTGACTATGGCTACACCTTC. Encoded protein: CASQSGDYGYTF.

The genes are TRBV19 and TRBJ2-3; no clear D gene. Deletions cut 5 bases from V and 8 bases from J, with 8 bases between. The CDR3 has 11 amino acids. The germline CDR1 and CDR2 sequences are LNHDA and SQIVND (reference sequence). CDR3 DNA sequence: TGTGCCAGTAGTGTCAGAGGTACGCAGTATTTT. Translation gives CASSVRGTQYF.

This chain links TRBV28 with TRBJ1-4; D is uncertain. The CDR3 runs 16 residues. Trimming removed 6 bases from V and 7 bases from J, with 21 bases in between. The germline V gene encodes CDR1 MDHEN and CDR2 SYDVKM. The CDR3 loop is CASSSPWGLKAEKLFF. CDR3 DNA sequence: TGTGCCAGCAGCTCCCCATGGGGTTTAAAAGCTGAAAAACTGTTTTTT. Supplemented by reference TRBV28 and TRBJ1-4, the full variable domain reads DVKVTQSSRYLVKRTGEKVFLECVQDMDHENMFWYRQDPGLGLRLIYFSYDVKMKEKGDIPEGYSVSREKKERFSLILESASTNQTSMYLCASSSPWGLKAEKLFFGSGTQLSVL.